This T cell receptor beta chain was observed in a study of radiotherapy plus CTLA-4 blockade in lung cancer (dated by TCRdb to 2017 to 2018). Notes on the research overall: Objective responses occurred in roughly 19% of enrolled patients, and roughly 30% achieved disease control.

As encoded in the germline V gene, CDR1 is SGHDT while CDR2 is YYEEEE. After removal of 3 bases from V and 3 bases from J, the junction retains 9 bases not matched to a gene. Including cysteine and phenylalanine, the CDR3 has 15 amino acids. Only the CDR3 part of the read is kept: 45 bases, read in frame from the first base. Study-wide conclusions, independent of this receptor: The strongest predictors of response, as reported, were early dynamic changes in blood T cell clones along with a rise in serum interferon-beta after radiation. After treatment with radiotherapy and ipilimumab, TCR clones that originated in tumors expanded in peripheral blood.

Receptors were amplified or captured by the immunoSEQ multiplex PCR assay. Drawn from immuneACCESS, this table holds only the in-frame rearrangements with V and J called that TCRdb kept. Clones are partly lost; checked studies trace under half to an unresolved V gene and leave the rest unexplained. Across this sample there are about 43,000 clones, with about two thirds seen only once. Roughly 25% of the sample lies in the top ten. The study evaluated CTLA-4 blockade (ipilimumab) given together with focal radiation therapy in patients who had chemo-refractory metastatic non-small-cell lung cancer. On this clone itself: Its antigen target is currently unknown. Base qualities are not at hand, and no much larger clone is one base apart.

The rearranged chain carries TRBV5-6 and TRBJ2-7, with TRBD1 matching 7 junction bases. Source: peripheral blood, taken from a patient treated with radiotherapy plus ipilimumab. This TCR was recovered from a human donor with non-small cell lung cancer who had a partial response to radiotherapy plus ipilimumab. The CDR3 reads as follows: CASSSHDGQVYEQYF. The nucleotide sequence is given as TGTGCCAGCAGCTCTCATGACGGACAGGTCTACGAGCAGTACTTC.